The 15 T cell receptor beta chains below come from one sample, sequenced in a study of breast tumors, draining lymph nodes, adjacent tissues. TCRdb re-called the multiplex PCR reads with MiXCR, one entry per CDR3 protein. The top ten hold 28% of the sample, which has more than 14,000 distinct CDR3 sequences, approximately 50% seen once. Sequencing was done on a sample of tumor-adjacent breast tissue. Every receptor here comes from a female donor with breast cancer. Some clones in this sample may be carry-over from other donors' samples.

V and J are TRBV6-5 and TRBJ2-3; D perhaps matches TRBD1 (6 bases). Trimming took off 5 bases at V and 5 bases at J, with 11 bases between the two ends. This CDR3 has 13 residues. Germline-derived CDR1 and CDR2 are MNHEY and SVGAGI. CDR3 sequence (DNA): TGTGCCAGCAGTGGGGGCTTCGGAGATACGCAGTATTTT. Its translation is CASSGGFGDTQYF.

This clonotype occurred many times. The chain is built from TRBV7-2 and TRBJ2-2; D remains ambiguous. The CDR3 runs to 11 residues. The germline CDR1 and CDR2 sequences are SGHTA and FQGNSA. V lost 2 bases to trimming and J lost 6 bases, with 1 base between them. CDR3 residues: CASSLSGELFF. CDR3 bases: TGTGCCAGCAGCTTATCCGGGGAGCTGTTTTTT.

In its sample, this clonotype is medium-sized (0.01 to 0.1%). The J gene is TRBJ1-2, the V gene TRBV20-1; D remains ambiguous. Germline values: CDR1 DFQATT, CDR2 SNEGSKA (reference sequence). With 2 bases removed from V and 2 bases from J, the gap between germline ends came to 12 bases. The CDR3 is 14 amino acids. The DNA for the CDR3 is TGCAGTGCTAGAACGGCTCGGGCCAACTATGGCTACACCTTC. This encodes CSARTARANYGYTF.

J is TRBJ2-3 and V is TRBV6-1; 7 positions agree with TRBD1. Trimming took 3 bases from V and 6 from J; bases not matched to a gene: 6. The germline CDR1 and CDR2 sequences are MNHNS and SASEGT. The CDR3 loop spans 14 amino acids. CDR3 DNA sequence: TGTGCCAGCAGTGATAGGGGGCGCCCGGATACGCAGTATTTT. This gives the protein CASSDRGRPDTQYF.

This chain links TRBV7-2 with TRBJ2-7, with D uncertain. V was pared by 3 bases and J by 7 bases, with 16 bases between. The CDR3 length is 14 residues. Germline assignment: CDR1 SGHTA and CDR2 FQGNSA. CDR3 protein: CASSLLGRVEEQYV. As DNA, the CDR3 is TGTGCCAGCAGCTTGTTAGGTAGGGTGGAGGAGCAGTACGTC.

The chain employs TRBV5-6 and TRBJ2-7; D may be TRBD2 (6 bases). Germline V lookup: CDR1 SGHDT, CDR2 YYEEEE. There are 15 residues in the CDR3. The ends were cut back, 2 bases at V and 5 bases at J, with 17 bases in the middle. The CDR3 DNA sequence: TGTGCCAGCAGCTTTCGGGACTCTGGGGCCAACGAGCAGTACTTC. Its protein product is CASSFRDSGANEQYF.

This clonotype has a count of ten or more. The V gene is TRBV5-5, the J gene TRBJ1-2; 9 nucleotides match TRBD1. The CDR3 is 14 residues long. From germline, CDR1 is SGHKS and CDR2 YYEKEE (reference sequence). V shed 4 bases and J 3 bases; nucleotides not matched to a gene: 4. The CDR3 is CASSGGQGYYGYTF. CDR3 DNA sequence: TGTGCCAGCAGCGGGGGACAGGGCTACTATGGCTACACCTTC.

This clonotype has a handful of counts. The chain carries TRBV9 and TRBJ1-1, with a possible D match to TRBD1 (5 bases). The germline gives CDR1 SGDLS, CDR2 YYNGEE. The V and J ends lost 3 bases and 6 bases respectively, with 18 bases between them. There are 15 residues in the CDR3. The CDR3 loop reads CASSGTVGRWAEAFF. DNA for the CDR3: TGTGCCAGCAGCGGGACTGTGGGGCGGTGGGCTGAAGCTTTCTTT.

The chain has TRBV29-1 and TRBJ1-2; D is ambiguous. V lost 1 base and J 7 bases, leaving 7 bases between the germline ends. CDR3 length equals 11 residues. The V gene's germline CDR1 is SQVTM and CDR2 ANQGSEA. Here the CDR3 reads CSVEGEGGYTF. The CDR3, as DNA: TGCAGCGTTGAAGGGGAGGGTGGCTACACCTTC.

This clonotype was seen just once. The chain combines TRBV4-3 with TRBJ1-4, with 10 bases that match TRBD1. Germline-derived CDR1 and CDR2 are LGHNA and YSLEER. With V trimmed by 4 bases and J by 7 bases, 0 bases remained unmatched. CDR3 length equals 13 residues. The CDR3 DNA follows: TGCGCCAGCAGCCGGGACAGGGGTGAAAAACTGTTTTTT. It codes for CASSRDRGEKLFF.

This chain uses TRBV7-2 with TRBJ2-1, with a possible D match to TRBD2 (6 bases). Germline CDR1 SGHTA, CDR2 FQGNSA. The CDR3 consists of 18 residues. The germline V and J ends were trimmed by 5 bases and 2 bases, with 22 bases remaining between them. The CDR3 DNA follows: TGTGCCAGCAGCCCCAGGGTGGGGGGATGGGAAACCTACAATGAGCAGTTCTTC. This sequence encodes CASSPRVGGWETYNEQFF.

This clonotype was found once. The CDR3: CAIRTVGRGTDTQYF. CDR3 nucleotides: TGTGCCATACGGACCGTAGGTCGGGGCACAGATACGCAGTATTTT. The V gene is TRBV10-3, the J gene TRBJ2-3, with D uncertain. The CDR3 is made up of 15 amino acids. V lost 9 bases, J lost 1 base, and 17 bases lay in between. Germline V gives CDR1 ENHRY, CDR2 SYGVKD.

This clonotype was observed at least ten times. The genes are TRBV10-3 and TRBJ2-2; TRBD2 aligns across 11 bases. There are 15 residues in the CDR3. V lost 8 bases and J lost 5; bases outside the gene matches: 7. Germline assignment: CDR1 ENHRY and CDR2 SYGVKD. CDR3 region: CAISTSGTATGELFF. The CDR3 nucleotides are TGTGCCATCTCGACTAGCGGGACGGCGACCGGGGAGCTGTTTTTT.

The CDR3 DNA reads TGCAGTGCGGCAGGGGTTTCACCCCTCCACTTT. Protein: CSAAGVSPLHF. The chain combines TRBV20-1 with TRBJ1-6, with D possibly being TRBD1 (6 bases). V was pared by 6 bases and J by 9 bases, with 9 bases between. CDR3 length: 11 residues. Germline V gene data show CDR1 as DFQATT and CDR2 as SNEGSKA (reference sequence).

This clonotype has ten or more counts. The chain is built from TRBV29-1 and TRBJ2-3; TRBD2 matches 8 bases. Per germline, CDR1 SQVTM and CDR2 ANQGSEA. The CDR3 sequence is 14 residues long. V dropped 4 bases and J dropped 4; count of bases not matched to a gene: 7. The CDR3 protein is CSVAASGYSDTQYF. CDR3 DNA sequence: TGCAGCGTTGCGGCTAGCGGGTATTCAGATACGCAGTATTTT.